A single sample gave rise to the 2 T cell receptor beta chains below, sequenced in a study of blood T cell repertoires in COVID-19. TCRdb keeps only in-frame clones here, not all; method: immunoSEQ multiplex PCR. The sample has roughly 230,000 clones, more than 70% seen once; the top ten hold roughly 9.4%. Sequenced sample: peripheral blood. These receptors were taken from a man aged 35 to 55 with active or convalescent COVID-19.

The chain has TRBV30 and TRBJ2-7, with a weak D call TRBD2 (6 bases). Between the trimmed V and J ends, which lost 3 bases and 1 base, there was a span of 10 bases. This CDR3 is 13 amino acids long. Germline CDR1 and CDR2: GTSNPN and SVGIG (reference sequence). The CDR3 sequence: CAWRAGTSYEQYF. DNA of the CDR3: TGTGCCTGGAGAGCCGGGACTTCCTACGAGCAGTACTTC. The complete variable domain, with remaining parts taken from reference TRBV30 and TRBJ2-7, reads SQTIHQWPATLVQPVGSPLSLECTVEGTSNPNLYWYRQAAGRGLQLLFYSVGIGQISSEVPQNLSASRPQDRQFILSSKKLLLSDSGFYLCAWRAGTSYEQYFGPGTRLTVT.

This chain links TRBV19 with TRBJ1-1, with D possibly matching TRBD1 (5 bases). V lost 2 bases, J lost 3 bases, and 13 bases lay in between. In germline, CDR1 is LNHDA, CDR2 SQIVND (reference sequence). The CDR3 runs to 15 residues. This CDR3 reads CASSIKGVGDTEAFF. DNA for the CDR3: TGTGCCAGTAGTATAAAAGGGGTTGGGGACACTGAAGCTTTCTTT.